These T cell receptor beta chains were read from a single sample in a study of spatial heterogeneity in lung cancer. Using its own MiXCR run on the 5' RACE reads, TCRdb lists one record per CDR3 protein. The sample has around 12,000 distinct CDR3 sequences, over 3% seen once. Here the sequenced sample was lung tumor tissue, taken at surgery. These receptors all stem from a male donor with early-stage non-small cell lung cancer. The CDR3 runs from the conserved cysteine through the conserved F or W. The D gene is left open where the match is weak. Clone sizes are given selectively: once, few, many, or a class where the clone is expanded.

clone_size: many; j_call: TRBJ1-5; v_call: TRBV11-3; d_call: TRBD1; cdr3_aa: CASSSRQGVSNQPQHF; cdr3_nt: TGTGCCAGCAGCTCTCGACAGGGAGTCTCCAATCAGCCCCAGCATTTT
clone_size: many; j_call: TRBJ2-5; v_call: TRBV28; d_call: NA; cdr3_aa: CASSPRKGSWQETQYF; cdr3_nt: TGTGCCAGCAGCCCAAGGAAGGGGTCATGGCAAGAGACCCAGTACTTC
clone_size: medium-sized; j_call: TRBJ1-1; v_call: TRBV7-2; d_call: NA; cdr3_aa: CASSLDLSGTEAFF; cdr3_nt: TGTGCCAGCAGCTTAGATCTTTCAGGGACTGAAGCTTTCTTT
clone_size: many; j_call: TRBJ2-2; v_call: TRBV9; d_call: TRBD1; cdr3_aa: CASSDGQVSNTGELFF; cdr3_nt: TGTGCCAGCAGCGACGGACAGGTTTCGAACACCGGGGAGCTGTTTTTT
clone_size: medium-sized; j_call: TRBJ2-1; v_call: TRBV18; d_call: NA; cdr3_aa: CASSPPMGQTYNEQFF; cdr3_nt: TGTGCCAGCTCACCACCTATGGGACAAACCTACAATGAGCAGTTCTTC
clone_size: many; j_call: TRBJ2-2; v_call: TRBV5-1; d_call: TRBD1; cdr3_aa: CASNEGQGIYSTGELFF; cdr3_nt: TGCGCCAGCAACGAAGGACAGGGAATTTATAGCACCGGGGAGCTGTTTTTT
clone_size: NA; j_call: TRBJ1-5; v_call: TRBV11-2; d_call: NA; cdr3_aa: CASSLGQGRGNQPQNF; cdr3_nt: TGTGCCAGCAGCTTAGGGCAGGGTCGCGGCAATCAGCCCCAGAATTTT
clone_size: NA; j_call: TRBJ1-4; v_call: TRBV7-2; d_call: NA; cdr3_aa: CASSGGAFMGEKLFF; cdr3_nt: TGTGCCAGCAGTGGGGGGGCTTTCATGGGGGAAAAACTGTTTTTT
clone_size: many; j_call: TRBJ2-1; v_call: TRBV10-3; d_call: TRBD1; cdr3_aa: CAISDLTGGAYNEQFF; cdr3_nt: TGTGCCATCAGTGACCTGACAGGGGGCGCCTACAATGAGCAGTTCTTC
clone_size: many; j_call: TRBJ2-5; v_call: TRBV6-1; d_call: TRBD1; cdr3_aa: CASSRDSYQETQYF; cdr3_nt: TGTGCCAGCAGTCGGGACAGCTATCAAGAGACCCAGTACTTC
clone_size: NA; j_call: TRBJ2-3; v_call: TRBV4-2; d_call: TRBD2; cdr3_aa: CASSQVGLAGASDTQYF; cdr3_nt: TGTGCCAGCAGCCAAGTCGGACTAGCGGGGGCCTCAGATACGCAGTATTTT
clone_size: many; j_call: TRBJ2-7; v_call: TRBV5-1; d_call: TRBD1; cdr3_aa: CASSPRPRQGAYEQYF; cdr3_nt: TGCGCCAGCAGCCCCAGGCCCCGACAGGGAGCCTACGAGCAGTACTTC
clone_size: many; j_call: TRBJ1-5; v_call: TRBV6-1; d_call: NA; cdr3_aa: CASSEVAGSSNQPQHF; cdr3_nt: TGTGCCAGCAGTGAAGTCGCGGGCAGTAGCAATCAGCCCCAGCATTTT
clone_size: many; j_call: TRBJ2-1; v_call: TRBV19; d_call: TRBD2; cdr3_aa: CASTRRGGDYNEQFF; cdr3_nt: TGTGCCAGTACGAGGCGGGGGGGCGACTACAATGAGCAGTTCTTC
clone_size: many; j_call: TRBJ2-6; v_call: TRBV11-3; d_call: NA; cdr3_aa: CASSSRAVEGVANVLTF; cdr3_nt: TGTGCCAGCAGCTCCAGGGCGGTTGAGGGGGTGGCCAACGTCCTGACTTTC
clone_size: medium-sized; j_call: TRBJ2-7; v_call: TRBV4-3; d_call: TRBD1; cdr3_aa: CASSPGQGAYEQYF; cdr3_nt: TGCGCCAGCAGCCCCGGACAGGGGGCCTACGAGCAGTACTTC